These T cell receptor beta chains were read from a single sample in a study of cytomegalovirus exposure and HLA in healthy donors. Using immunoSEQ multiplex PCR, the repertoire was profiled, and TCRdb retains in-frame clones only, with some absent. The table lists approximately 150,000 clones, 75% to 80% of them singletons, with 2% to 2.5% in the top ten. Material for sequencing was PBMCs. The receptor set was obtained from a woman younger than 35 in good health and CMV-seropositive. CDR3s include the opening cysteine and the closing phenylalanine or tryptophan.

v_call	j_call	cdr3_aa
TRBV14	TRBJ1-6	CASSLRTGSGSPLHF
TRBV6-5	TRBJ2-7	CASRKQGGYEQYF
TRBV28	TRBJ1-1	CASSSPGRRAEAFF
TRBV9	TRBJ1-3	CASSARDSRGNTIYF
TRBV5-1	TRBJ1-2	CASSVDRDYGYTF
TRBV30	TRBJ2-5	CAWSIGTGKQETQYF
TRBV7-4	TRBJ2-7	CASSSGTGGFGEQYF
TRBV30	TRBJ2-4	CAWSPTGLDTRYF
TRBV18	TRBJ2-2	CASSPSLQGATPTGELFF
TRBV5-1	TRBJ1-6	CASSLGGGDYNSPLHF
TRBV5-1	TRBJ1-5	CASSLVRNQPQHF
TRBV7-8	TRBJ1-5	CASSPGGNSNQPQHF
TRBV27	TRBJ2-5	CASSPRLAFQETQYF
TRBV5-1	TRBJ2-3	CASSHRTRKPSGGGTDTQYF
TRBV27	TRBJ1-6	CASSLRQGMNSPLHF
TRBV5-5	TRBJ2-4	CASSLAVAKNIQYF
TRBV10-3	TRBJ2-3	CAIRDGSGHTDTQYF
TRBV19	TRBJ2-5	CASRPHRGGLETQYF
TRBV5-8	TRBJ1-5	CASSTYRGQGNQPQHF
TRBV4-2	TRBJ1-2	CASSQVEGAYTF
TRBV5-6	TRBJ1-2	CASSYTGIGSGYTF
TRBV29-1	TRBJ1-5	CSVVSGVNQPQHF
TRBV11-2	TRBJ2-1	CASSLGQYNEQFF
TRBV5-4	TRBJ1-4	CASSSRGGTGGKKLFF
TRBV18	TRBJ2-7	CASSPLGGEQYF
TRBV5-1	TRBJ1-1	CASSEGSNTEAFF
TRBV28	TRBJ1-5	CASSLANQPQHF
TRBV30	TRBJ1-6	CAWRGDRENSPLHF
TRBV13	TRBJ1-1	CASSLSRPPAAFF
TRBV15	TRBJ1-3	CATSRGPRGSGSGNTIYF
TRBV5-6	TRBJ1-3	CASSYRDRIGNTIYF
TRBV6-5	TRBJ2-1	CASSRQGEQFF
TRBV11-2	TRBJ2-1	CASSRRSGGFVDEQFF
TRBV7-9	TRBJ1-1	CASSLSQGGGTEAFF
TRBV7-2	TRBJ1-1	CASSPRGLNTEAFF
TRBV19	TRBJ1-5	CASTTTGGGSQPQHF
TRBV2	TRBJ2-1	CASTSGVSYNEQFF
TRBV25-1	TRBJ1-4	CTSSAMEANEKLFF
TRBV19	TRBJ1-1	CASSIGGENTEAFF
TRBV7-2	TRBJ1-5	CASSLSGTENQPQHF
TRBV6-1	TRBJ1-2	CASSVGQGNYGYTF
TRBV19	TRBJ2-6	CASSIAGGSGANVLTF
TRBV27	TRBJ1-1	CASRKTGKDTEAFF
TRBV30	TRBJ1-2	CAWSASGSYGYTF
TRBV2	TRBJ1-2	CASSVAPGSYTF
TRBV27	TRBJ1-2	CASRRPGRGYGYTF
TRBV6-6	TRBJ2-7	CASSYGTYSYEQYF
TRBV7-9	TRBJ1-1	CASSHDRVTEAFF
TRBV15	TRBJ2-3	CATNPLGGSTDTQYF
TRBV4-1	TRBJ2-3	CASSQGPPGASTDTQYF
TRBV5-1	TRBJ1-2	CASSFDRISNYGYTF
TRBV18	TRBJ1-1	CASSPGAREAFF
TRBV19	TRBJ1-2	CASSIPGQGPYGYTF
TRBV20-1	TRBJ2-7	CSAHRGSEQYF
TRBV7-9	TRBJ2-2	CASRPWTGDTGELFF